Sequencing of this TCR beta chain was carried out in a study of blood T cell repertoires in COVID-19. Study at large: Acute-phase and convalescent COVID-19 samples originated in the United States, Italy and Spain. From T cells, B-cell-depleted T cells, or PBMCs came the material, which was cDNA or gDNA.

Some clones are missing from TCRdb's copy, which holds only in-frame ones; the method was immunoSEQ multiplex PCR. This table holds over 130,000 clones, around 90% found once. Points on this clone: Other DNA sequences in this specimen translate into the identical CDR3.

The CDR3 loop spans 14 amino acids. Germline CDR1 reads SGDLS; CDR2 reads YYNGEE. J lost 4 bases, V lost 0 bases, and 3 bases had no gene match. Seattle-derived patients entered the study during active infection and were followed longitudinally. The chain is built from TRBV9 and TRBJ2-5; TRBD1 matches at 7 bases. The sequenced sample was peripheral blood. The receptor was isolated from a human donor with COVID-19, enrolled during active disease. The donor label of this sample is uncertain. CDR3 in DNA: TGTGCCAGCAGCGTAGAGGGGGCGGGAGAGACCCAGTACTTC. It is translated as CASSVEGAGETQYF.